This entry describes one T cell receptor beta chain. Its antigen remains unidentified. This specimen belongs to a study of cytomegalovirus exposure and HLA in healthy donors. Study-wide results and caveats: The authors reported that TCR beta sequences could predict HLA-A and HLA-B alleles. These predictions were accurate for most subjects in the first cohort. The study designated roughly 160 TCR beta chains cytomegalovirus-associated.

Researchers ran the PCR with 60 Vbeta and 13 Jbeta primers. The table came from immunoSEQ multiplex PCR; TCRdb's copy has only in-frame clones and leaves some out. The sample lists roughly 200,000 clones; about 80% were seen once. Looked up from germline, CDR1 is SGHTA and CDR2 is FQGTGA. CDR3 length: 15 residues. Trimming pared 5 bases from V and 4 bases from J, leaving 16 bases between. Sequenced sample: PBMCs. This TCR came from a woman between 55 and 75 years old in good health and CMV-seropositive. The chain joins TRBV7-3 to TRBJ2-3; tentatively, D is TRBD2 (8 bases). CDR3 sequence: CASSQGGGGPDTQYF. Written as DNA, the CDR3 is TGTGCCAGCAGCCAAGGGGGCGGGGGGCCAGATACGCAGTATTTT.